The 20 T cell receptor beta chains given below trace back to one sample, sequenced in a study of PD-L1 blockade in urothelial cancer. The data were produced by immunoSEQ multiplex PCR, yet TCRdb's version contains in-frame clones alone and is incomplete. The sample holds about 47,000 clones, more than 75% seen once. Time point: pretreatment peripheral blood. Sequenced here: PBMCs, sampled around atezolizumab (anti-PD-L1) treatment. These receptors were taken from a man in his fifties or sixties with urothelial cancer.

The genes are TRBV19 and TRBJ1-1, with 8 positions matching TRBD1. Germline trimming cut 5 bases from V and 0 bases from J; bases unmatched to any gene: 5. The germline gives CDR1 LNHDA, CDR2 SQIVND (reference sequence). CDR3 size: 15 residues. CDR3 DNA sequence: TGTGCCAGTAGTGCCGGGACAGGTTTGAACACTGAAGCTTTCTTT. Residues: CASSAGTGLNTEAFF.

The genes are TRBV6-1 and TRBJ1-4, with 8 nucleotides matching TRBD1. Germline CDR1 and CDR2: MNHNS and SASEGT. This CDR3 has 14 amino acids. The junction had 6 bases not matched to a gene; V was cut back by 4 bases and J by 8 bases. CDR3 amino acids: CASSGPTGGEKLFF. CDR3 coding DNA: TGTGCCAGCAGTGGTCCTACAGGGGGAGAAAAACTGTTTTTT.

The V and J genes are TRBV9 and TRBJ1-1; D gene uncertain. There are 17 residues in the CDR3. Germline lookup yields CDR1 SGDLS and CDR2 YYNGEE. V lost 4 bases and J 0 bases, leaving 19 bases between the germline ends. CDR3 region: CASSRSRVEGLNTEAFF. CDR3 DNA: TGTGCCAGCAGCAGAAGTAGGGTGGAGGGCTTGAACACTGAAGCTTTCTTT.

V is TRBV27 and J is TRBJ2-4, with 8 bases lining up with TRBD2. Looked up from germline, CDR1 is MNHEY and CDR2 is SMNVEV (reference sequence). V lost 2 bases, J lost 1 base, and 4 bases stayed unmatched. The CDR3 spans 16 residues. CDR3 sequence reads: CASSLRLALAKNIQYF. The CDR3 DNA sequence: TGTGCCAGCAGTTTACGACTAGCGTTGGCCAAAAACATTCAGTACTTC.

The chain carries TRBV4-2 and TRBJ1-2, with TRBD1 as a possible D gene (6 bases). The CDR3 extends over 16 amino acids. V shed 2 bases and J shed 1 base, with 14 bases lying between them. The germline gives CDR1 LGHNA, CDR2 YNFKEQ. The CDR3 DNA follows: TGTGCCAGCAGCCAACCCGGACAGTTTAGTAACTATGGCTACACCTTC. Amino acid sequence: CASSQPGQFSNYGYTF.

The genes are TRBV19 and TRBJ2-7; weak D call: TRBD1 (7 bases). The CDR3 runs 13 residues. Germline V gene sequence: CDR1 LNHDA, CDR2 SQIVND (reference sequence). Trimming pared 3 bases from V and 5 bases from J, leaving 11 bases between. This CDR3 is CASSIDREDEQYF. The CDR3 nucleotides are TGTGCCAGTAGTATTGACAGGGAGGACGAGCAGTACTTC.

This chain uses TRBV15 with TRBJ1-4; D remains unclear. The CDR3 extends over 16 amino acids. The V gene lost 0 bases and the J gene lost 4 bases, with 12 bases spanning the gap. The germline V gene has CDR1 LNHNV and CDR2 YYDKDF (reference sequence). CDR3 nucleotide sequence: TGTGCCACCAGCAGAGACCGGGGAGCCCTTAATGAAAAACTGTTTTTT. This translates into CATSRDRGALNEKLFF.

This clone was recorded a few times. The chain employs TRBV5-6 and TRBJ2-3, with 8 bases matching TRBD1. CDR3 length equals 17 residues. Germline CDR1 and CDR2: SGHDT and YYEEEE. The trim removed 2 bases at V and 1 base at J, leaving 9 bases unmatched. The DNA of the CDR3 is TGTGCCAGCAGCTTTTTAGCCTCGGGACAGGGCACAGATACGCAGTATTTT. The encoded protein is CASSFLASGQGTDTQYF.

This rearrangement joins TRBV29-1 to TRBJ1-2, with a tentative D call TRBD1 (5 bases). Germline V lookup: CDR1 SQVTM, CDR2 ANQGSEA. The germline V and J ends were trimmed by 6 bases and 2 bases, with 16 bases remaining between them. The CDR3 totals 14 residues. CDR3 coding DNA: TGCAGCGTCCAACCTGGGGGGGGAAACTATGGCTACACCTTC. Amino acid sequence: CSVQPGGGNYGYTF.

The chain couples TRBV18 to TRBJ1-4; the match to TRBD1 covers 9 bases. Germline-derived CDR1 and CDR2 are KGHSH and LQKENI. The CDR3 has 15 amino acids. With 3 bases clipped from V and 8 bases from J, the junction kept 7 bases outside the gene matches. CDR3 region: CASSPPGQGGEKLFF. CDR3 bases: TGTGCCAGCTCACCCCCGGGACAGGGTGGCGAAAAACTGTTTTTT.

This chain connects TRBV6-5 to TRBJ2-1; 7 nucleotides agree with TRBD2. V lost 4 bases, J lost 8 bases, and 2 bases stayed unmatched. Germline V lookup: CDR1 MNHEY, CDR2 SVGAGI. The length of the CDR3 is 12 residues. The CDR3 DNA follows: TGTGCCAGCAGTTTTCTAGCGGATGAGCAGTTCTTC. It is translated as CASSFLADEQFF.

The chain couples TRBV7-9 to TRBJ2-5; 12 bases map to TRBD2. After removal of 4 bases from V and 2 bases from J, the junction contained 8 bases not matched to a gene. CDR3 length equals 17 residues. CDR1 is SEHNR, CDR2 FQNEAQ, per germline (reference sequence). This CDR3 is CASSWGRTSGEQETQYF. CDR3 sequence (DNA): TGTGCCAGCAGCTGGGGCCGGACTAGCGGGGAACAAGAGACCCAGTACTTC.

J is TRBJ1-1 and V is TRBV10-3; D not resolved. CDR1 is ENHRY, CDR2 SYGVKD, per germline. The CDR3 has 13 amino acids. V lost 6 bases and J lost 1, with 9 bases in between. The CDR3 DNA reads as TGTGCCATCAGAGCCGGAGAGAACACTGAAGCTTTCTTT. Encoded protein: CAIRAGENTEAFF.

This chain connects TRBV5-1 to TRBJ1-3, with TRBD1 matching 8 bases. The CDR3 sequence is 16 residues long. Germline CDR1 is SGHRS and CDR2 is YFSETQ. The junction had 2 bases not matched to a gene; V was cut back by 0 bases and J by 0 bases. The CDR3 here is CASSLEGQASGNTIYF. In DNA, the CDR3 is TGCGCCAGCAGCTTGGAGGGACAGGCCTCTGGAAACACCATATATTTT.

V is TRBV9 and J is TRBJ2-1, with a weak D call TRBD1 (6 bases). Germline CDR1 reads SGDLS; CDR2 reads YYNGEE. The length of the CDR3 is 16 residues. The V gene lost 6 bases and the J gene lost 0 bases, with 16 bases spanning the gap. This CDR3 is CASTPNTGSSYNEQFF. CDR3 coding DNA: TGTGCCAGCACCCCCAATACAGGGAGCTCCTACAATGAGCAGTTCTTC.

Of note for this clone: Other DNA sequences of this sample code for an identical CDR3. J is TRBJ1-1 and V is TRBV5-1, with 7 bases matching TRBD1. This CDR3 region has 14 residues. Germline V CDR1 and CDR2: SGHRS, YFSETQ. After removal of 2 bases from V and 0 bases from J, the junction contained 1 base not matched to a gene. The CDR3 sequence is CASSLTGVNTEAFF. CDR3 bases: TGCGCCAGCAGCTTAACAGGGGTGAACACTGAAGCTTTCTTT.

This chain uses TRBV2 with TRBJ2-1; possible D gene TRBD2, 6 bases. This CDR3 has 15 amino acids. V was cut by 4 bases and J by 6 bases, with 16 bases left in between. CDR1 and CDR2 (germline): SNHLY, FYNNEI. The CDR3 here is CASSAGVGGLNEQFF. CDR3 nucleotide sequence: TGTGCCAGCAGTGCGGGGGTGGGGGGACTCAATGAGCAGTTCTTC.

The chain employs TRBV27 and TRBJ1-4; 7 bases are a match to TRBD1. Germline CDR1 and CDR2: MNHEY and SMNVEV (reference sequence). The J segment lost 7 bases and the V segment lost 1 base, leaving 6 bases of the junction unmatched. The length of the CDR3 is 15 residues. The CDR3 DNA follows: TGTGCCAGCAGTTTATTGGGACAGTGGGGTGAAAAACTGTTTTTT. Translating gives CASSLLGQWGEKLFF.

The V and J genes are TRBV20-1 and TRBJ1-1; TRBD1 might be the D (5 bases). In germline, CDR1 is DFQATT, CDR2 SNEGSKA (reference sequence). Trimming took 7 bases from V and 6 from J, leaving 12 bases between them. The CDR3 runs to 11 residues. Here the CDR3 reads CSGERGAEAFF. The CDR3 nucleotides read TGCAGTGGAGAACGGGGGGCTGAAGCTTTCTTT.

The chain recombines TRBV15 with TRBJ1-3; 7 bases are a match to TRBD1. The CDR3 spans 16 residues. Germline assignment: CDR1 LNHNV and CDR2 YYDKDF (reference sequence). Trimming took 5 bases from V and 0 from J; bases not matched to a gene: 7. CDR3 in DNA: TGTGCCACCAGCCCCGGACAGGAACTCTCTGGAAACACCATATATTTT. Translating gives CATSPGQELSGNTIYF.